Below, 27 T cell receptor beta chains from the same sample are listed, as sequenced in a study of T cell clones after liver transplantation. Clones were sequenced by immunoSEQ multiplex PCR, and TCRdb holds only the in-frame ones, with some missing. The sample contains about 75,000 clones, 84% of which appear only once. This material consisted of CD4+ T cells from blood, taken around 50 months after liver transplant. Source of these receptors: a human patient who received a liver transplant. A subset of T cells may come from the graft donor.

The rearrangement joins TRBV7-2 to TRBJ1-1; D gene unclear. V lost 1 base and J 5 bases, leaving 8 bases between the germline ends. This CDR3 comprises 13 residues. Germline CDR1 and CDR2: SGHTA and FQGNSA. The CDR3 DNA reads as TGTGCCAGCAGCTTAGAAGGGAAAACTGAAGCTTTCTTT. Its translation is CASSLEGKTEAFF.

CDR3 in DNA: TGTGCCAGCAGTCTAGCGGGAGGGGAAGATACGCAGTATTTT. Its translation is CASSLAGGEDTQYF. The chain uses TRBV6-5 and TRBJ2-3; 12 nucleotides line up with TRBD2. V was pared by 5 bases and J by 5 bases, with 2 bases of the junction left unmatched. Germline V gene sequence: CDR1 MNHEY, CDR2 SVGAGI. This CDR3 spans 14 amino acids.

The chain links TRBV5-4 to TRBJ1-4, with D perhaps TRBD1 (5 bases). The ends were cut back, 0 bases at V and 1 base at J, with 10 bases in the middle. CDR3 length: 16 amino acids. Germline CDR1 SGHNT, CDR2 YYREEE (reference sequence). The CDR3 DNA sequence: TGTGCCAGCAGCTTGGGGCGACAGATAACTAATGAAAAACTGTTTTTT. Its protein product is CASSLGRQITNEKLFF.

The J gene is TRBJ1-3, the V gene TRBV5-1; D remains ambiguous. With 0 bases removed from V and 3 bases from J, the gap between germline ends came to 16 bases. The CDR3 contains 17 residues. Germline CDR1 reads SGHRS; CDR2 reads YFSETQ. The chain's CDR3 is CASSLEGSVLGGNTIYF. CDR3 in DNA: TGCGCCAGCAGCTTGGAGGGCAGCGTCCTTGGTGGAAACACCATATATTTT.

The gene calls are TRBV6-5 and TRBJ1-3, with no clear D. Trimming shortened V by 2 bases and J by 0 bases, and 11 bases separated the two germline ends. CDR1 MNHEY and CDR2 SVGAGI come from the germline V gene. CDR3 length: 16 residues. The CDR3 sequence: CASSYRSRSSGNTIYF. In DNA, the CDR3 is TGTGCCAGCAGTTACCGCAGTCGAAGCTCTGGAAACACCATATATTTT.

This clone was seen only once. V gene TRBV18 combines with J gene TRBJ1-5; 8 nucleotides line up with TRBD1. This CDR3 contains 15 residues. CDR1 KGHSH and CDR2 LQKENI come from the germline V gene. V dropped 5 bases and J dropped 5; count of bases not matched to a gene: 8. The CDR3: CASSKDRENYQPQHF. The DNA of the CDR3 is TGTGCCAGCTCAAAGGACAGGGAAAATTATCAGCCCCAGCATTTT.

The rearrangement joins TRBV9 to TRBJ2-2, with unresolved D. V was shortened by 0 bases and J by 5 bases, with 8 bases between the two germline ends. The CDR3 is 14 amino acids. Germline assignment: CDR1 SGDLS and CDR2 YYNGEE. This CDR3 reads CASSVDRWTGELFF. For the CDR3, the DNA is TGTGCCAGCAGCGTAGATCGGTGGACCGGGGAGCTGTTTTTT.

This chain connects TRBV23-1 to TRBJ1-4, with D hard to call. TRBV23-1 is an open reading frame, and its role is uncertain. V was trimmed by 10 bases and J by 0 bases, leaving 9 bases between them. This CDR3 spans 13 amino acids. CDR3 residues: CATPIATNEKLFF. The CDR3 nucleotides read TGCGCCACCCCTATCGCAACTAATGAAAAACTGTTTTTT.

This chain joins TRBV9 and TRBJ2-7; the D gene is possibly TRBD1 (5 bases). Germline CDR1 and CDR2: SGDLS and YYNGEE. The CDR3 has 13 residues. The V end was cut by 2 bases, the J end by 7 bases, with 13 bases between. The CDR3 is CASSVGREDEQYF. The DNA for the CDR3 is TGTGCCAGCAGCGTGGGCAGGGAAGATGAGCAGTACTTC.

The chain recombines TRBV28 with TRBJ1-6, with D possibly TRBD1 on 5 matching bases. The V gene lost 3 bases and the J gene lost 6 bases, with 15 bases spanning the gap. There are 16 residues in the CDR3. CDR1 and CDR2 (germline): MDHEN, SYDVKM. DNA of the CDR3: TGTGCCAGCAGTTTTAGTTCAGGGACGGGTAATTCACCCCTCCACTTT. As protein: CASSFSSGTGNSPLHF.

This clone was seen just once. The rearrangement links TRBV6-5 to TRBJ2-7; D is possibly TRBD1 or TRBD2 (6 bases each). V lost 6 bases to trimming and J lost 2 bases, with 14 bases between them. The CDR3 totals 14 residues. The germline gives CDR1 MNHEY, CDR2 SVGAGI. DNA for the CDR3: TGTGCCAGCAGATCCACAGGGAGGCCCTACGAGCAGTACTTC. This codes for CASRSTGRPYEQYF.

The J gene is TRBJ2-5, the V gene TRBV11-2, with a tentative D call TRBD2 (6 bases). The CDR3 contains 19 residues. CDR1 SGHAT and CDR2 FQNNGV come from the germline V gene. Trimming stripped 4 bases from V and 4 bases from J, with 28 bases between. CDR3: CASSSTRHLIAGRRETQYF. The CDR3 bases are TGTGCCAGCAGCTCCACTCGGCATCTAATCGCGGGAAGGCGAGAGACCCAGTACTTC.

V is TRBV14 and J is TRBJ2-5; possibly TRBD2 for D (5 bases). This CDR3 contains 13 residues. Trimming removed 4 bases from V and 6 bases from J, with 12 bases in between. Germline values: CDR1 SGHDN, CDR2 FVKESK. In nucleotides, the CDR3 is TGTGCCAGCAGCCCCGGGATCGGGAAGACCCAGTACTTC. It yields the protein CASSPGIGKTQYF.

V and J are TRBV27 and TRBJ2-3, with TRBD2 matching 11 bases. After removal of 11 bases from V and 1 base from J, the junction contained 8 bases not matched to a gene. From germline, CDR1 is MNHEY and CDR2 SMNVEV (reference sequence). This CDR3 has 15 amino acids. The CDR3 region is CAVRELAGGTDTQYF. For the CDR3, the DNA is TGTGCCGTACGAGAACTAGCGGGAGGCACAGATACGCAGTATTTT.

This clone was seen once. The chain joins TRBV12-5 to TRBJ2-3; 11 bases line up with TRBD2. Germline CDR1 and CDR2: LGHNT and FRNRAP. The V segment lost 0 bases and the J segment 2 bases; nucleotides outside the gene matches: 4. CDR3 length: 17 residues. The CDR3, as DNA: TGTGCTAGTGGTTTGGTGACTAGCGGGGTCTTCACAGATACGCAGTATTTT. Amino acid sequence: CASGLVTSGVFTDTQYF.

This chain connects TRBV19 to TRBJ1-1; D ambiguous. Trimming took off 4 bases at V and 3 bases at J, with 6 bases between the two ends. Per germline, CDR1 LNHDA and CDR2 SQIVND (reference sequence). This CDR3 comprises 12 residues. This CDR3 reads CASSKDDTEAFF. In DNA form, the CDR3 reads TGTGCCAGTAGTAAGGATGACACTGAAGCTTTCTTT.

The rearrangement uses TRBV28 and TRBJ2-7; 8 positions agree with TRBD2. Germline CDR1 reads MDHEN; CDR2 reads SYDVKM. V lost 6 bases, J lost 0 bases, and 4 bases stayed unmatched. The CDR3 spans 14 residues. The CDR3 coding sequence is TGTGCCAGCAGACGAGCGGGAGACTCCTACGAGCAGTACTTC. Protein: CASRRAGDSYEQYF.

The rearrangement uses TRBV29-1 and TRBJ2-7; D unresolved. The V gene lost 7 bases and the J gene lost 2 bases, with 9 bases spanning the gap. The germline V gene has CDR1 SQVTM and CDR2 ANQGSEA. The CDR3 has 11 amino acids. The CDR3 loop is CSALLAYEQYF. CDR3 coding DNA: TGCAGCGCACTTTTGGCCTACGAGCAGTACTTC.

The chain uses TRBV7-9 and TRBJ2-4; D possibly corresponds to TRBD2 (6 bases). CDR3 length: 16 amino acids. The V and J ends lost 2 bases and 0 bases respectively, with 11 bases between them. Germline values: CDR1 SEHNR, CDR2 FQNEAQ (reference sequence). This chain's CDR3 is CASSLSRGTAKNIQYF. In DNA, the CDR3 is TGTGCCAGCAGCTTATCTCGGGGGACAGCCAAAAACATTCAGTACTTC.

The V gene is TRBV27, the J gene TRBJ1-2; D gene ambiguous. This CDR3 has 13 residues. Trimming removed 2 bases at V and 2 bases at J, with 6 bases between. CDR1 is MNHEY and CDR2 is SMNVEV in the germline V gene (reference sequence). DNA of the CDR3: TGTGCCAGCAGTTTACGGGAGAACTATGGCTACACCTTC. Protein: CASSLRENYGYTF.

The V call is TRBV6-6, the J call TRBJ1-2; the match to TRBD1 covers 7 bases. V dropped 6 bases and J dropped 4; count of bases not matched to a gene: 5. The CDR3 contains 13 residues. CDR1 MNHNY and CDR2 SVGAGI come from the germline V gene (reference sequence). CDR3 bases: TGTGCCAGCAGCCCCTCAGGGGGCTATGGCTACACCTTC. It specifies CASSPSGGYGYTF.

This clone was picked up one time. V gene TRBV27 combines with J gene TRBJ2-5; 10 nucleotides match TRBD1. Germline CDR1 MNHEY, CDR2 SMNVEV (reference sequence). V shed 4 bases and J 4 bases; nucleotides not matched to a gene: 9. The CDR3 has 16 amino acids. The CDR3 DNA reads as TGTGCCAGCAGTTCCTTGGGCCGGACAGGGGGAGAGACCCAGTACTTC. This translates into CASSSLGRTGGETQYF.

The chain is built from TRBV11-2 and TRBJ2-5, with D possibly called TRBD1 or TRBD2 (5 bases each). Germline CDR1 is SGHAT and CDR2 is FQNNGV. The CDR3 contains 19 residues. The V gene lost 0 bases and the J gene lost 4 bases, with 24 bases spanning the gap. The CDR3 here is CASSLDQTGREGQVETQYF. CDR3 coding DNA: TGTGCCAGCAGCTTAGATCAAACAGGCCGAGAGGGCCAAGTAGAGACCCAGTACTTC.

The V gene is TRBV2, the J gene TRBJ1-1; tentative D call: TRBD1 (6 bases). The CDR3 totals 16 residues. Germline loops: CDR1 SNHLY, CDR2 FYNNEI. V was cut by 6 bases and J by 3 bases, with 20 bases left in between. Here the CDR3 DNA reads TGTGCCAGCAGAGCTGGACAGACCTTTGATTACACTGAAGCTTTCTTT. Its translation is CASRAGQTFDYTEAFF.

This chain links TRBV6-5 with TRBJ2-1; D perhaps matches TRBD2 (6 bases). CDR1 and CDR2 (germline): MNHEY, SVGAGI. The CDR3 runs 15 residues. V lost 8 bases and J 10 bases, leaving 24 bases between the germline ends. CDR3 protein: CASHLAGFSGGEQFF. CDR3 coding DNA: TGTGCCAGCCATTTGGCGGGATTCTCCGGAGGAGAGCAGTTCTTC.

The V and J genes are TRBV5-4 and TRBJ2-2, with D unclear. This CDR3 spans 16 amino acids. The germline CDR1 and CDR2 sequences are SGHNT and YYREEE (reference sequence). Trimming took off 4 bases at V and 6 bases at J, with 19 bases between the two ends. This CDR3 is CASSPTSFKGSGELFF. For the CDR3, the DNA is TGTGCCAGCAGCCCCACATCATTCAAGGGTTCCGGGGAGCTGTTTTTT.

This sequence joins TRBV5-4 and TRBJ2-7, with D perhaps TRBD1 (6 bases). The CDR3 runs to 14 residues. CDR1 and CDR2 from the germline V gene are SGHNT and YYREEE (reference sequence). V gave up 4 bases and J gave up 2 bases, with 13 bases separating them. The CDR3 loop is CASSQRKGAYEQYF. The CDR3 DNA is TGTGCCAGCAGCCAACGAAAGGGGGCCTACGAGCAGTACTTC.